One sample yielded the 27 T cell receptor beta chains listed below, sequenced in a study of identical twins. In TCRdb, the 5' RACE reads were re-called with MiXCR into one record per CDR3 protein. The sample lists hundreds of thousands of distinct CDR3 sequences, 18% seen once, with 10% to 15% in the top ten. The sample was also reused in another study, on T cells expressing NK-cell markers.

The sample was PBMCs. Receptors were obtained from a woman under 30 in good health.

The J gene is TRBJ1-2, the V gene TRBV12-3 or TRBV12-4; D is unresolved. The CDR3 runs to 13 residues. Trimming stripped 3 bases from V and 3 bases from J, with 8 bases between. The CDR3 loop reads CASSFNRYYGYTF. In DNA, the CDR3 is TGTGCCAGCAGTTTTAACCGCTACTATGGCTACACCTTC.

The gene calls are TRBV6-1 and TRBJ2-7; 8 positions agree with TRBD1. Trimming cost V 5 bases and J 3 bases; bases outside gene matches: 6. Germline loops: CDR1 MNHNS, CDR2 SASEGT. This CDR3 has 14 residues. CDR3 nucleotides: TGTGCCAGCAGTACCCTGACAGGGGACTACGAGCAGTACTTC. The encoded protein is CASSTLTGDYEQYF.

J is TRBJ2-2 and V is TRBV6-5, with 8 bases matching TRBD2. Germline V CDR1 and CDR2: MNHEY, SVGAGI. J was trimmed by 6 bases and V by 4 bases; bases with no gene match: 7. The CDR3 extends over 15 amino acids. The CDR3 coding sequence is TGTGCCAGCAGTTTCGTAGCGGGATTGGCCGGGGAGCTGTTTTTT. This encodes CASSFVAGLAGELFF.

V usage is TRBV20-1 and J usage is TRBJ2-3; 9 bases match TRBD1. CDR3 length: 12 residues. The trim removed 5 bases at V and 3 bases at J, leaving 0 bases unmatched. CDR1 DFQATT and CDR2 SNEGSKA come from the germline V gene (reference sequence). The CDR3 nucleotides are TGCAGTGCTGGGACAGGGACAGATACGCAGTATTTT. This codes for CSAGTGTDTQYF.

This clonotype was detected only a few times. CDR3 residues: CASSRREGQSTDTQYF. CDR3 nucleotides: TGCGCCAGCAGCCGGAGAGAGGGCCAAAGCACAGATACGCAGTATTTT. The chain combines TRBV5-1 with TRBJ2-3, with a weak D call TRBD2 (5 bases). With 4 bases removed from V and 0 bases from J, the gap between germline ends came to 15 bases. Germline CDR1 is SGHRS and CDR2 is YFSETQ. CDR3 length: 16 residues.

This clonotype was counted a few times. The chain employs TRBV10-2 and TRBJ1-2; a weak D match, TRBD1 (5 bases). Per the germline V gene, CDR1 is WSHSY and CDR2 is SAAADI. The CDR3 consists of 13 residues. Deletions cut 4 bases from V and 3 bases from J, with 9 bases between. CDR3 sequence (DNA): TGCGCCAGCAGTGGGCAGGGCTACTATGGCTACACCTTC. This gives the protein CASSGQGYYGYTF.

There are a few counts of this clonotype. The J gene is TRBJ1-4, the V gene TRBV12-3 or TRBV12-4, with 8 nucleotides matching TRBD1. This CDR3 contains 15 residues. The trim removed 5 bases at V and 8 bases at J, leaving 10 bases unmatched. The CDR3 reads CASSPRTGWGEKLFF. CDR3 coding DNA: TGTGCCAGCAGTCCCAGGACAGGGTGGGGAGAAAAACTGTTTTTT.

This clonotype was seen a few times. CDR3 amino acids: CASSILGGPQHF. The CDR3 DNA reads as TGTGCCAGCAGTATACTGGGTGGGCCCCAGCATTTT. This chain joins TRBV6-5 and TRBJ1-5, with D hard to call. The CDR3 contains 12 residues. CDR1 is MNHEY and CDR2 is SVGAGI in the germline V gene. Trimming left V 5 bases short and J 9 bases short, with 11 bases between.

The chain couples TRBV12-3 or TRBV12-4 to TRBJ1-2; tentative D call: TRBD1 (5 bases). The CDR3 sequence is 12 residues long. Trimming removed 6 bases at V and 7 bases at J, with 12 bases between. DNA for the CDR3: TGTGCCAGCAGCCCTAGACAGACTGGCTACACCTTC. This codes for CASSPRQTGYTF.

This clonotype appeared a few times. The gene calls are TRBV20-1 and TRBJ1-6, with 7 nucleotides matching TRBD1. CDR3 size: 14 residues. Germline CDR1 is DFQATT and CDR2 is SNEGSKA (reference sequence). V was pared by 3 bases and J by 5 bases, with 4 bases of the junction left unmatched. CDR3 protein: CSARAGQDNSPLHF. The CDR3 coding sequence is TGCAGTGCTAGGGCAGGACAGGATAATTCACCCCTCCACTTT.

The chain links TRBV6-1 to TRBJ1-1; TRBD1 aligns across 8 bases. The CDR3 length is 15 residues. V dropped 5 bases and J dropped 1; count of bases not matched to a gene: 6. The germline V gene encodes CDR1 MNHNS and CDR2 SASEGT. This CDR3 is CASSRHDRGNTEAFF. CDR3 DNA sequence: TGTGCCAGCAGTCGCCATGACAGGGGGAACACTGAAGCTTTCTTT.

This chain links TRBV6-1 with TRBJ2-1; D may be TRBD2 (6 bases). Germline values: CDR1 MNHNS, CDR2 SASEGT. This CDR3 has 14 residues. V dropped 3 bases and J dropped 7 bases, with 13 bases sitting between them. The CDR3 DNA is TGTGCCAGCAGTGATCCGGGAGCCCTTAATGAGCAGTTCTTC. Its translation: CASSDPGALNEQFF.

This clonotype came up many times. V is TRBV29-1 and J is TRBJ2-3, with D unclear. CDR1 and CDR2 (germline): SQVTM, ANQGSEA. Trimming removed 3 bases at V and 7 bases at J, with 5 bases between. The CDR3 has 10 residues. CDR3: CSVDHYTQYF. In nucleotides, the CDR3 is TGCAGCGTTGATCACTATACGCAGTATTTT.

The chain combines TRBV5-6 with TRBJ1-2; D unresolved. This CDR3 is 11 amino acids long. Germline V gene lookup returns CDR1 SGHDT and CDR2 YYEEEE. The V gene lost 4 bases and the J gene lost 6 bases, with 7 bases spanning the gap. CDR3 sequence (DNA): TGTGCCAGCAGCACGGGTCATGGCTACACCTTC. This sequence encodes CASSTGHGYTF.

The V and J genes are TRBV29-1 and TRBJ2-3, with D possibly matching TRBD2 (6 bases). The CDR3 length is 15 residues. V lost 5 bases and J 4 bases, leaving 19 bases between the germline ends. Germline V gene data show CDR1 as SQVTM and CDR2 as ANQGSEA. This CDR3 is CSVLGWGVQPDTQYF. The CDR3 DNA reads TGCAGCGTTCTCGGGTGGGGGGTCCAGCCAGATACGCAGTATTTT.

This clonotype was counted only a few times. The chain is built from TRBV11-3 and TRBJ1-1, with 8 bases lining up with TRBD1. Per germline, CDR1 SGHNT and CDR2 YENEEA. The CDR3 covers 17 residues. V dropped 0 bases and J dropped 1; count of bases not matched to a gene: 7. The CDR3 DNA sequence: TGTGCCAGCAGCTTAGATCAGATGGGACAGGAGAACACTGAAGCTTTCTTT. Translated: CASSLDQMGQENTEAFF.

This clonotype was counted ten times or more. The chain links TRBV12-3 or TRBV12-4 to TRBJ2-3, with D possibly being TRBD2 (5 bases). V dropped 3 bases and J dropped 2 bases, with 9 bases sitting between them. CDR3 length: 14 residues. The CDR3 sequence: CASSLGDYTDTQYF. The CDR3 nucleotides are TGTGCCAGCAGTTTGGGAGATTACACAGATACGCAGTATTTT.

In this sample, this clonotype turned up a few times. The V and J genes are TRBV5-1 and TRBJ2-2, with 10 bases lining up with TRBD1. Germline CDR1 reads SGHRS; CDR2 reads YFSETQ. There are 16 residues in the CDR3. The trim removed 3 bases at V and 5 bases at J, leaving 7 bases unmatched. The CDR3 region has the DNA TGCGCCAGCAGCTCCGGGACAGGGGACCGGACCGGGGAGCTGTTTTTT. Amino acids: CASSSGTGDRTGELFF.

The gene calls are TRBV12-3 or TRBV12-4 and TRBJ2-3; tentative D call: TRBD1 (6 bases). Trimming left V 5 bases short and J 2 bases short, with 14 bases between. The CDR3 totals 15 residues. The CDR3: CASSQRQAHTDTQYF. The DNA for the CDR3 is TGTGCCAGCAGTCAGAGACAGGCTCACACAGATACGCAGTATTTT.

This clonotype was observed a few times. This chain joins TRBV18 and TRBJ2-3; D is unresolved. The germline gives CDR1 KGHSH, CDR2 LQKENI. This CDR3 has 15 amino acids. The germline V and J ends were trimmed by 2 bases and 3 bases, with 12 bases remaining between them. CDR3 coding DNA: TGTGCCAGCTCACCATCGGCGGCCCTAACAGATACGCAGTATTTT. It encodes CASSPSAALTDTQYF.

The chain has TRBV2 and TRBJ2-1; D might be TRBD2 (6 bases). This CDR3 has 14 residues. Germline CDR1 SNHLY, CDR2 FYNNEI. V lost 4 bases, J lost 3 bases, and 10 bases lay in between. The CDR3 here is CASSVSGLYNEQFF. The DNA of the CDR3 is TGTGCCAGCAGTGTGAGCGGGCTCTACAATGAGCAGTTCTTC.

The chain carries TRBV7-9 and TRBJ1-1; 7 bases fit TRBD1. CDR3 size: 14 residues. Germline CDR1 SEHNR, CDR2 FQNEAQ (reference sequence). V lost 4 bases, J lost 3 bases, and 5 bases stayed unmatched. The CDR3 reads CASSSGQSDTEAFF. The CDR3 region has the DNA TGTGCCAGCAGCTCGGGACAGAGCGACACTGAAGCTTTCTTT.

This chain joins TRBV20-1 and TRBJ1-2; D remains unclear. CDR1 is DFQATT and CDR2 is SNEGSKA in the germline V gene (reference sequence). Trimming pared 3 bases from V and 8 bases from J, leaving 10 bases between. The CDR3 runs 11 residues. In DNA form, the CDR3 reads TGCAGTGCTAGGACCTACGGGGGCTACACCTTC. This gives the protein CSARTYGGYTF.

In nucleotides, the CDR3 is TGTGCCAGCAGCTTAGCACGGATTCCGAACACTGAAGCTTTCTTT. Amino acid sequence: CASSLARIPNTEAFF. The J gene is TRBJ1-1, the V gene TRBV7-9, with unresolved D. V lost 0 bases and J lost 1, with 9 bases in between. From germline, CDR1 is SEHNR and CDR2 FQNEAQ (reference sequence). This CDR3 has 15 amino acids.

The genes are TRBV5-5 and TRBJ2-2; TRBD1 agrees at 10 bases. Germline lookup yields CDR1 SGHKS and CDR2 YYEKEE (reference sequence). The CDR3 covers 16 residues. V lost 3 bases, J lost 5 bases, and 7 bases stayed unmatched. In nucleotides, the CDR3 is TGTGCCAGCAGCTCGACCGGGACAGGGGAGACCGGGGAGCTGTTTTTT. Protein: CASSSTGTGETGELFF.

J is TRBJ2-7 and V is TRBV11-2, with no clear D. V shed 4 bases and J shed 4 bases, with 8 bases lying between them. This CDR3 region has 12 residues. CDR1 is SGHAT, CDR2 FQNNGV, per germline. CDR3 DNA: TGTGCCAGCAGCTCCGCCCATTACGAGCAGTACTTC. Its translation is CASSSAHYEQYF.

This clonotype has at least ten counts. The V and J genes are TRBV7-2 and TRBJ2-7; the D gene is possibly TRBD1 (8 bases). Trimming removed 5 bases at V and 2 bases at J, with 16 bases between. CDR3 length equals 15 residues. Germline assignment: CDR1 SGHTA and CDR2 FQGNSA. DNA of the CDR3: TGTGCCAGCAGCCCTGAAACAGGGGGGGCCTACGAGCAGTACTTC. Residues: CASSPETGGAYEQYF.